This T cell receptor (beta chain) originates from a study of blood T cell repertoires in COVID-19. About the study: Some COVID-19 samples were acute and others convalescent; all came from the United States, Italy and Spain. T cells, B-cell-depleted T cells, or PBMCs supplied cDNA or gDNA.

V shed 3 bases and J shed 5 bases, with 4 bases lying between them. Germline V gene sequence: CDR1 LNHNV, CDR2 YYDKDF (reference sequence). The CDR3 sequence is 12 residues long. Libraries were prepared by immunoSEQ multiplex PCR; TCRdb keeps only in-frame clonotypes and omits some of them. The sample holds a few hundred thousand clones, around four fifths seen once. Sequenced input: peripheral blood. The clonotype originates from a woman between 45 and 65 years old with acute or convalescent COVID-19. This rearrangement joins TRBV15 to TRBJ1-4, with D uncertain. CDR3 DNA sequence: TGTGCCACCAGCAGTGAGAATGAAAAACTGTTTTTT. Protein sequence: CATSSENEKLFF.